This T cell receptor beta chain was identified in a study of blood T cell repertoires in COVID-19 (dated by TCRdb to 2018 to 2020). General notes on the study: The collaborator samples originated in the United States, Italy and Spain and spanned the acute and convalescent phases of COVID-19. The material from the prospective study consisted of cDNA or gDNA derived from T cells, B-cell-depleted T cells, or PBMCs. Deeply sampled blood TCRbeta repertoires from subjects exposed to, actively infected with, or recovered from COVID-19 were included in the dataset. The repertoires were made available in a free public database intended to serve as a resource for research on the immune response to SARS-CoV-2. The samples were drawn from the first 160 participants of the ongoing ImmuneRACE study and from 1,254 subjects provided by 6 global collaborators. Sample metadata almost always included a de-identified subject ID, COVID-19 status, age in years and sex. Where available, HLA class I and class II types were taken from metadata supplied by the sample provider and were not determined by assay-based typing. Broad study findings and their caveats: How much clinical and demographic metadata was included differed by source and by participant, and the metadata was provided uncurated.

TCRbeta CDR3 regions were amplified from genomic DNA using the immunoSEQ Assay, a bias-controlled multiplex PCR. Per the source publication's procedure: The number of nucleated cells in each sample was estimated from the amplification of reference gene primers within the assay. Sequence reads were collapsed and filtered to measure the absolute abundance of every unique TCRbeta CDR3 rearrangement. For each sample, productive Simpson clonality was calculated by taking the square root of Simpson's diversity index across productive rearrangements. TCRdb limited this immuneACCESS table to in-frame rearrangements with V and J called. A share of clones is missing; checked studies link under half to unresolved V genes, and the rest is unexplained. Clone size and the V and J calls come from that table; the DNA yielded D and trimming. The table for this sample lists a few hundred thousand clones; 85% of them were counted only once. The ten largest clonotypes hold roughly 3.6% of the sample.

Each collaborating institution followed its own protocols to collect whole blood in K2EDTA tubes. For TCRbeta analysis, collaborators shipped samples as frozen whole blood, isolated PBMCs, or DNA extracted from either of those sample types. This clone showed up just a few times. Its antigen remains unidentified. Base qualities are not at hand, and no much larger clone is one base apart. The junction carries 9 bases between V and J, which are trimmed by 6 bases and 0 bases respectively. The germline V gene gives CDR1 as KGHSH and CDR2 as LQKENI. Inclusive of the bounding cysteine and phenylalanine, the CDR3 is 14 residues long. Only the CDR3 part of the read is kept: 42 bases, read in frame from the first base.

This chain joins TRBV18 to TRBJ1-5; there is no confident call for the D gene. The TCR sequence derives from a woman under 30 with acute or convalescent COVID-19. Input material: peripheral blood. The DNA is as follows: TGTGCCAGCTCCTTCGACATTAGCAATCAGCCCCAGCATTTT. This encodes CASSFDISNQPQHF.